A few counts support the clone carrying this T cell receptor beta chain. The target antigen is unknown. Trimming removed 3 bases from V and 2 bases from J; junction bases left unmatched: 4. Germline V gene sequence: CDR1 MNHEY, CDR2 SVGEGT. CDR3 length equals 15 residues. Making use of molecular barcodes, quantitative 5'-RACE generated TCR beta libraries. Via MiXCR, TCRdb re-called the 5' RACE reads, giving one row per CDR3 protein. The repertoire has 700,000 to 1,000,000 distinct CDR3 sequences, about 12% of them found once; the top ten carry 0.51%. The data belong to a study of CD8 T cells in ankylosing spondylitis. Study outcomes and limitations: Disease-linked clones displayed a CD8+ phenotype and appeared relatively rarely in peripheral blood. Ankylosing spondylitis blood appeared to be characterized by a TCR beta motif of roughly eight highly homologous variants.

V gene TRBV6-2 or TRBV6-3 combines with J gene TRBJ1-5, with 7 bases lining up with TRBD1. The receptor's source is a male donor with ankylosing spondylitis. Sequencing was done on a sample of blood, either unsorted or a sorted T cell fraction (not recorded which). CDR3 residues: CASSYHDRGNQPQHF. In DNA form, the CDR3 reads TGTGCCAGCAGTTATCATGACAGGGGCAATCAGCCCCAGCATTTT.